Included here is one T cell receptor beta chain sequence, with context. CDR3 length equals 15 residues. Trimming removed 4 bases from V and 1 base from J, with 10 bases in between. Per germline, CDR1 LGHDT and CDR2 YNNKEL (reference sequence). cDNA came from roughly 0.53 to 1 ug RNA primed by random hexamers. TCRdb reanalysed the immunoSEQ multiplex PCR reads using MiXCR and keeps one entry per CDR3 protein. The table lists 150,000 to 200,000 distinct CDR3 sequences, just under 95% of them singletons. All included Susac syndrome patients satisfied recently defined diagnostic criteria for definite or probable disease. Negative isolation yielded the CD8+ and CD4+ T cells, while FACS enriched the TEMRA cells. The data belong to a study of CD8 T cells in Susac syndrome.

This chain links TRBV3-1 with TRBJ2-2; D uncertain. The source material was CD4+ T cells from PBMCs. This clonotype originated in a human donor with Susac syndrome. The DNA of the CDR3 is TGTGCCAGCAGCCGCTGGAGTGAGAACACCGGGGAGCTGTTTTTT. Translated, it gives CASSRWSENTGELFF.